This T cell receptor (beta chain) was captured in a study of OX40 agonist ivuxolimab in advanced cancers. Overall study: Patients in the trial were receiving intravenous ivuxolimab every 2 weeks, at doses of 0.01 to 10 mg/kg. A history of anti-PD-1, anti-PD-L1 or anti-CTLA-4 therapy was acceptable, and about 40% had some.

V was shortened by 0 bases and J by 8 bases, with 12 bases between the two germline ends. Germline V gives CDR1 SGHDT, CDR2 YYEEEE. The CDR3 is 14 amino acids. Measured with immunoSEQ multiplex PCR; TCRdb has only the in-frame clones, and not every one. The sample carries about 82,000 clones, more than 90% recorded once. The chain carries TRBV5-6 and TRBJ2-4; unclear D gene. This receptor was identified in an adult with an advanced solid tumor such as melanoma, head and neck, liver or kidney cancer. Sequences were derived from CD4+ or CD8+ T cells sorted from blood, sampled in a trial of the OX40 agonist ivuxolimab. The CDR3 region is CASSLETQRDIQYF. CDR3 DNA: TGTGCCAGCAGCTTGGAGACCCAGCGCGACATTCAGTACTTC.